The 18 T cell receptor beta chains below were found in one sample sequenced in a study of blood T cell repertoires in COVID-19. Profiling relied on immunoSEQ multiplex PCR, and the TCRdb table lists in-frame clones only, not all of them. The sample has a few hundred thousand clones; approximately 85% are singletons. The sample taken for sequencing was peripheral blood. All receptors derive from a woman between 65 and 79 years old with COVID-19, enrolled during active disease.

CDR3 in amino acids: CASSPWGEGYEQYF. Here the CDR3 DNA reads TGTGCCAGCAGCCCCTGGGGGGAAGGCTACGAGCAGTACTTC. The chain employs TRBV7-2 and TRBJ2-7, with TRBD2 as a possible D gene (6 bases). The CDR3 is 14 residues long. With 5 bases removed from V and 3 bases from J, the gap between germline ends came to 14 bases. The germline V gene encodes CDR1 SGHTA and CDR2 FQGNSA.

Concerning this clone: Distinct nucleotide sequences in the sample also encode this CDR3. The genes are TRBV19 and TRBJ2-5, with D maybe TRBD2 (5 bases). There are 13 residues in the CDR3. Germline V gives CDR1 LNHDA, CDR2 SQIVND (reference sequence). V lost 1 base and J 5 bases, leaving 8 bases between the germline ends. The DNA for the CDR3 is TGTGCCAGTAGTATAGGAGGGTTCGAGACCCAGTACTTC. As protein: CASSIGGFETQYF.

This clone was detected ten times or more. The V and J genes are TRBV20-1 and TRBJ2-7, with 9 bases aligning to TRBD2. The CDR3 extends over 13 amino acids. CDR1 and CDR2 from the germline V gene are DFQATT and SNEGSKA (reference sequence). V was clipped by 3 bases and J by 6 bases; unmatched bases: 6. The CDR3 is CSASSGSPSEQYF. CDR3 DNA sequence: TGCAGTGCTAGTAGCGGGAGCCCCTCCGAGCAGTACTTC.

J is TRBJ2-1 and V is TRBV7-9; D unresolved. CDR3 length: 14 amino acids. CDR1 SEHNR and CDR2 FQNEAQ come from the germline V gene (reference sequence). V gave up 5 bases and J gave up 0 bases, with 8 bases separating them. CDR3 protein: CASSHRSSYNEQFF. The CDR3 DNA is TGTGCCAGCAGCCACCGTAGCTCCTACAATGAGCAGTTCTTC.

The rearrangement links TRBV7-2 to TRBJ1-2, with a possible D match to TRBD1 (6 bases). V lost 4 bases and J lost 4, with 13 bases in between. The CDR3 length is 14 residues. Germline CDR1 and CDR2: SGHTA and FQGNSA. Written as DNA, the CDR3 is TGTGCCAGCAGCTCCCGTACAGGGTTCTATGGCTACACCTTC. Its translation: CASSSRTGFYGYTF.

This clone was seen a handful of times. The J gene is TRBJ1-2, the V gene TRBV6-5, with a weak D call TRBD1 (5 bases). CDR3 length equals 14 residues. Trimming took 3 bases from V and 1 from J, leaving 9 bases between them. The germline V gene encodes CDR1 MNHEY and CDR2 SVGAGI. The CDR3 sequence is CASSYMGLNYGYTF. The CDR3 nucleotides read TGTGCCAGCAGTTATATGGGGCTTAACTATGGCTACACCTTC.

The chain links TRBV5-1 to TRBJ2-1; 10 bases are a match to TRBD2. After removal of 4 bases from V and 5 bases from J, the junction contained 6 bases not matched to a gene. Germline V lookup: CDR1 SGHRS, CDR2 YFSETQ. The length of the CDR3 is 15 residues. The DNA of the CDR3 is TGCGCCAGCAGCGGGAGGACTAGCGGTAACAATGAGCAGTTCTTC. Protein: CASSGRTSGNNEQFF. The variable domain in full, with the rest retrieved from reference TRBV5-1 and TRBJ2-1, is KAGVTQTPRYLIKTRGQQVTLSCSPISGHRSVSWYQQTPGQGLQFLFEYFSETQRNKGNFPGRFSGRQFSNSRSEMNVSTLELGDSALYLCASSGRTSGNNEQFFGPGTRLTVL.

The chain joins TRBV11-2 to TRBJ1-2, with D maybe TRBD1 (6 bases). The CDR3 length is 16 residues. The germline CDR1 and CDR2 sequences are SGHAT and FQNNGV. V lost 0 bases and J 3 bases, leaving 14 bases between the germline ends. CDR3 nucleotides: TGTGCCAGCAGCTTAGATGGGAGAACAGGGCACTATGGCTACACCTTC. It specifies CASSLDGRTGHYGYTF.

The chain recombines TRBV28 with TRBJ1-4; D is ambiguous. CDR1 and CDR2 (germline): MDHEN, SYDVKM. The CDR3 totals 18 residues. With 4 bases removed from V and 4 bases from J, the gap between germline ends came to 22 bases. The CDR3 sequence is CASSSTQAAGRRNEKLFF. CDR3 nucleotides: TGTGCCAGCAGTTCCACTCAGGCAGCCGGGAGACGTAATGAAAAACTGTTTTTT.

This clone turned up a few times. The CDR3 region is CASSRGQQNTEAFF. CDR3 in DNA: TGTGCCAGCAGTAGGGGACAGCAGAACACTGAAGCTTTCTTT. This chain links TRBV6-5 with TRBJ1-1, with 7 nucleotides matching TRBD1. Germline loops: CDR1 MNHEY, CDR2 SVGAGI. CDR3 length equals 14 residues. Trimming removed 5 bases from V and 1 base from J; junction bases left unmatched: 4.

This clone was seen once. The chain employs TRBV7-2 and TRBJ1-2, with TRBD1 identical over 9 bases. The CDR3 length is 14 residues. The V gene's germline CDR1 is SGHTA and CDR2 FQGNSA. Trimming took 4 bases from V and 8 from J; bases not matched to a gene: 8. Here the CDR3 DNA reads TGTGCCAGCAGCTCCTCTGGGGACAGGGAAGGCTACACCTTC. It yields the protein CASSSSGDREGYTF. The complete variable domain, with remaining parts taken from reference TRBV7-2 and TRBJ1-2, reads GAGVSQSPSNKVTEKGKDVELRCDPISGHTALYWYRQSLGQGLEFLIYFQGNSAPDKSGLPSDRFSAERTGGSVSTLTIQRTQQEDSAVYLCASSSSGDREGYTFGSGTRLTVV.

This clone appeared a single time. The chain joins TRBV5-4 to TRBJ1-1, with D possibly being TRBD1 (6 bases). The CDR3 extends over 13 amino acids. Looked up from germline, CDR1 is SGHNT and CDR2 is YYREEE (reference sequence). The V gene lost 4 bases and the J gene lost 1 base, with 8 bases spanning the gap. The CDR3 nucleotides read TGTGCCAGCAGCACACAGGGGAACACTGAAGCTTTCTTT. It translates to CASSTQGNTEAFF.

This clone was seen once. For the CDR3, the DNA is TGTGCCAGCAGCCCTCGACAGGGTTCAAGGACTGAAGCTTTCTTT. This translates into CASSPRQGSRTEAFF. The chain employs TRBV7-2 and TRBJ1-1, with TRBD1 identical over 7 bases. V shed 5 bases, J shed 5 bases, and the junction held 11 bases outside the gene matches. CDR3 length equals 15 residues. CDR1 and CDR2 (germline): SGHTA, FQGNSA. The complete variable domain, with remaining parts taken from reference TRBV7-2 and TRBJ1-1, reads GAGVSQSPSNKVTEKGKDVELRCDPISGHTALYWYRQSLGQGLEFLIYFQGNSAPDKSGLPSDRFSAERTGGSVSTLTIQRTQQEDSAVYLCASSPRQGSRTEAFFGQGTRLTVV.

V usage is TRBV19 and J usage is TRBJ1-1, with 7 positions matching TRBD1. Germline V CDR1 and CDR2: LNHDA, SQIVND (reference sequence). This CDR3 spans 14 amino acids. Losses at the gene ends were 3 bases for V and 4 bases for J; bases not matched to a gene: 5. The CDR3 bases are TGTGCCAGTAGTATTCAGGGGGTCAGCACTGAAGCTTTCTTT. It encodes CASSIQGVSTEAFF.

The rearrangement joins TRBV28 to TRBJ1-2, with a weak D call TRBD1 (5 bases). CDR1 and CDR2 (germline): MDHEN, SYDVKM. Trimming pared 4 bases from V and 10 bases from J, leaving 13 bases between. The length of the CDR3 is 12 residues. This CDR3 is CASSSNDRNYTF. The CDR3 bases are TGTGCCAGCAGTTCGAATGACAGAAACTACACCTTC.

This clone was detected only a few times. This chain connects TRBV11-3 to TRBJ2-1, with TRBD1 identical over 9 bases. CDR1 is SGHNT, CDR2 YENEEA, per germline. Trimming at V came to 0 bases and at J to 4 bases, leaving 4 bases not matched to a gene. The CDR3 runs to 16 residues. The CDR3 protein is CASSLEGQGKYNEQFF. As DNA, the CDR3 is TGTGCCAGCAGCTTAGAGGGACAGGGAAAATACAATGAGCAGTTCTTC. Full variable domain (remainder filled in from reference TRBV11-3 and TRBJ2-1): EAGVVQSPRYKIIEKKQPVAFWCNPISGHNTLYWYLQNLGQGPELLIRYENEEAVDDSQLPKDRFSAERLKGVDSTLKIQPAELGDSAVYLCASSLEGQGKYNEQFFGPGTRLTVL.

The gene calls are TRBV7-2 and TRBJ1-4, with TRBD1 matching 7 bases. The length of the CDR3 is 15 residues. Looked up from germline, CDR1 is SGHTA and CDR2 is FQGNSA. Trimming removed 1 base from V and 9 bases from J; junction bases left unmatched: 8. CDR3 in DNA: TGTGCCAGCAGCTTAGGAAGCGGACAGGCTCAAAAACTGTTTTTT. It encodes CASSLGSGQAQKLFF.

The chain uses TRBV28 and TRBJ2-2; TRBD2 matches at 10 bases. Trimming took 5 bases from V and 2 from J; bases not matched to a gene: 11. CDR3 length: 18 amino acids. Germline CDR1 MDHEN, CDR2 SYDVKM. CDR3 DNA sequence: TGTGCCAGCAGTCTACGCCCCTCTAGCGGGAGAAACACCGGGGAGCTGTTTTTT. This encodes CASSLRPSSGRNTGELFF. The complete variable domain, with remaining parts taken from reference TRBV28 and TRBJ2-2, reads DVKVTQSSRYLVKRTGEKVFLECVQDMDHENMFWYRQDPGLGLRLIYFSYDVKMKEKGDIPEGYSVSREKKERFSLILESASTNQTSMYLCASSLRPSSGRNTGELFFGEGSRLTVL.